This T cell receptor beta chain appears in the sequencing data of a study of blood T cell repertoires in COVID-19. Study in general: The United States, Italy and Spain supplied acute and convalescent COVID-19 samples.

V lost 3 bases and J lost 0; bases outside the gene matches: 5. CDR1 is KGHSH, CDR2 LQKENI, per germline. CDR3 length: 17 amino acids. The method was immunoSEQ multiplex PCR; TCRdb's version includes in-frame clones alone and lacks a portion of them. The sample shows approximately 250,000 clones, approximately 82% of them seen only once. This receptor was identified in a woman aged 40 to 50 who had recovered from COVID-19. The sequenced sample consisted of peripheral blood. The chain couples TRBV18 to TRBJ2-5; 12 bases line up with TRBD2. CDR3 bases: TGTGCCAGCTCACCCCGACTAGCGGGGGACCACCAAGAGACCCAGTACTTC. This gives the protein CASSPRLAGDHQETQYF.